A single sample is the source of the 5 T cell receptor beta chains below, sequenced in a study of early T cells in non-severe SARS-CoV-2 infection. TCRdb reprocessed the 5' RACE reads with MiXCR, giving one entry per CDR3 protein. The sample records 43,000 or so distinct CDR3 sequences, about 4% being singletons. The sequenced sample was whole blood. Receptors originate from an adult who was a healthcare worker with PCR-confirmed SARS-CoV-2 infection or an uninfected control (not recorded which).

The sample holds many counts of this clonotype. The chain joins TRBV18 to TRBJ2-3; possibly TRBD1 for D (6 bases). The germline V gene has CDR1 KGHSH and CDR2 LQKENI. The ends were cut back, 3 bases at V and 6 bases at J, with 22 bases in the middle. CDR3 length: 17 residues. The CDR3 sequence: CASSPSRGNPPMDTQYF. The CDR3 DNA is TGTGCCAGCTCACCGAGCAGGGGAAACCCACCAATGGATACGCAGTATTTT.

Ten or more counts support this clonotype. This sequence joins TRBV11-2 and TRBJ2-5, with a weak D call TRBD2 (8 bases). V dropped 5 bases and J dropped 5 bases, with 21 bases sitting between them. Germline V gives CDR1 SGHAT, CDR2 FQNNGV. The CDR3 consists of 16 residues. The CDR3 here is CASSLTPGGGWETQYF. The CDR3 DNA reads as TGTGCCAGCAGCCTGACCCCGGGAGGGGGCTGGGAGACCCAGTACTTC.

This clonotype was seen repeatedly, ten times or more. V is TRBV7-6 and J is TRBJ2-3; D gene uncertain. V was pared by 5 bases and J by 6 bases, with 9 bases between. The germline V gene has CDR1 SGHVS and CDR2 FNYEAQ. The CDR3 runs to 12 residues. CDR3: CASSSSRDTQYF. CDR3 nucleotides: TGTGCCAGCAGCAGTTCTAGGGATACGCAGTATTTT.

Ten or more counts support this clonotype. The rearrangement joins TRBV13 to TRBJ2-3; TRBD2 matches at 9 bases. The CDR3 has 16 residues. Germline V gene data show CDR1 as PRHDT and CDR2 as FYEKMQ (reference sequence). Trimming removed 5 bases from V and 4 bases from J; junction bases left unmatched: 10. The CDR3 DNA sequence: TGTGCCAGCAGCACCGCCCGCGGGAGGGCCTCAGATACGCAGTATTTT. Translation gives CASSTARGRASDTQYF.

This chain joins TRBV25-1 and TRBJ2-3; D remains ambiguous. V lost 0 bases to trimming and J lost 0 bases, with 10 bases between them. The germline gives CDR1 MGHDK, CDR2 SYGVNS. The CDR3 has 16 amino acids. CDR3 nucleotides: TGTGCCAGCAGTGAATACCAGCGACATAGCACAGATACGCAGTATTTT. Translation gives CASSEYQRHSTDTQYF. The full variable domain, its missing parts supplied by reference TRBV25-1 and TRBJ2-3, is EADIYQTPRYLVIGTGKKITLECSQTMGHDKMYWYQQDPGMELHLIHYSYGVNSTEKGDLSSESTVSRIRTEHFPLTLESARPSHTSQYLCASSEYQRHSTDTQYFGPGTRLTVL.